This T cell receptor (beta chain) was documented in a study of blood T cell repertoires in COVID-19. Study-level background: Italy, Spain and the United States were the sources of the convalescent and acute COVID-19 samples. T cells, B-cell-depleted T cells, or PBMCs supplied cDNA or gDNA.

This clone was recorded only once. Deletions cut 4 bases from V and 3 bases from J, with 4 bases between. The CDR3 spans 12 residues. The germline V gene has CDR1 SNHLY and CDR2 FYNNEI. This table comes from immunoSEQ multiplex PCR, and its TCRdb copy is limited to in-frame clones, with some not included. Of about 140,000 clones listed, approximately 84% are singletons. V usage is TRBV2 and J usage is TRBJ1-3; no reliable D call. The receptor was isolated from a human donor in a cohort sampled during active COVID-19. Sequenced: peripheral blood. The CDR3 here is CASSVNGNTIYF. The CDR3 DNA sequence: TGTGCCAGCAGTGTTAATGGAAACACCATATATTTT.